This TCR beta chain was captured in a study of T cells after yellow fever vaccination. Findings and caveats of the study: Contaminating bulk clonotypes could be abundant in FACS-sorted repertoires. The CD4 compartment and the CD8 compartment contained a small share of clonotypes in common.

Remarks on this clonotype: Its antigen is currently unknown.

TCR cDNA was made by 5'RACE template switching, adding a universal primer site and UMIs. TCRdb passed the 5' RACE reads through MiXCR, listing each CDR3 protein once. The repertoire includes some 500,000 distinct CDR3 sequences, 13% of them detected once, and 11% to 15% sits in the top ten. The CDR3 runs to 15 residues. The junction had 4 bases not matched to a gene; V was cut back by 0 bases and J by 2 bases. In germline, CDR1 is SGHNT, CDR2 YYREEE (reference sequence). V and J are TRBV5-4 and TRBJ1-2; 7 bases agree with TRBD1. The source material was PBMCs, sampled on the day of the yellow fever booster vaccination. The source of this sequence is a man aged 30 to 45 who received the YFV17D yellow fever vaccine. CDR3 protein: CASSLGGTENYGYTF. DNA for the CDR3: TGTGCCAGCAGCTTGGGGGGGACAGAGAACTATGGCTACACCTTC.